This T cell receptor beta chain was sequenced during a study of HIV-infected patients and healthy controls. No cell fractionation was done, so the repertoire covers all unsorted peripheral blood T cells. Germline loops: CDR1 SGHAT, CDR2 FQDESV (reference sequence). V was clipped by 2 bases and J by 4 bases, with 9 bases between them. The CDR3 is 13 amino acids. Reverse transcription used 500 to 550 ng RNA and constant-region primers for alpha and beta. Each of the alpha and beta chains got its own library through chain-specific third strand synthesis with indices. Each cDNA molecule was barcoded, and a single primer pair amplified each chain. One entry per CDR3 protein, called by TCRdb with MiXCR from the 5' RACE reads. In the table there are tens of thousands of distinct CDR3 sequences, about 9% of which are singletons.

Sequencing was done on a sample of blood. The chain has TRBV11-1 and TRBJ2-7; possibly TRBD1 for D (5 bases). The source of this sequence is an adult in good health. CDR3 sequence reads: CASSLTGTYEQYF. The DNA of the CDR3 is TGTGCCAGCAGCTTAACAGGCACGTACGAGCAGTACTTC.